The 30 T cell receptor beta chains given below trace back to one sample, sequenced in a study of T cells in pancreatic ductal adenocarcinoma. Some clones are missing from TCRdb's copy, which holds only in-frame ones; the method was immunoSEQ multiplex PCR. The sample records tens of thousands of clones, more than 90% being singletons. Surgery without prior neoadjuvant therapy was the treatment of the selected pancreatic ductal adenocarcinoma patients. Sequencing used PBMCs. These receptors were taken from a human donor with pancreatic ductal adenocarcinoma.

J is TRBJ2-1 and V is TRBV5-5; D not certain. Trimming removed 4 bases at V and 10 bases at J, with 9 bases between. The CDR3 has 11 amino acids. Germline V gene sequence: CDR1 SGHKS, CDR2 YYEKEE (reference sequence). The CDR3 region is CASSPAVEQFF. The CDR3 DNA is TGTGCCAGCAGCCCCGCTGTCGAGCAGTTCTTC.

This sequence joins TRBV6-6 and TRBJ1-1; tentatively, D is TRBD1 (5 bases). Trimming took 2 bases from V and 10 from J, leaving 14 bases between them. The CDR3 sequence is 13 residues long. CDR1 is MNHNY, CDR2 SVGAGI, per germline (reference sequence). The CDR3 region is CASSYRVWDGAFF. The CDR3 bases are TGTGCCAGCAGTTACCGGGTCTGGGACGGAGCTTTCTTT.

CDR3 sequence reads: CASSGLQGGTEAFF. Here the CDR3 DNA reads TGCGCCAGCAGCGGTCTCCAGGGCGGCACTGAAGCTTTCTTT. V is TRBV5-1 and J is TRBJ1-1, with TRBD1 as a possible D gene (5 bases). The CDR3 is 14 residues long. Per germline, CDR1 SGHRS and CDR2 YFSETQ. The germline V and J ends were trimmed by 4 bases and 4 bases, with 14 bases remaining between them.

The chain uses TRBV5-1 and TRBJ2-5, with D perhaps matching TRBD2 (5 bases). The CDR3 covers 14 residues. The germline V gene encodes CDR1 SGHRS and CDR2 YFSETQ. Trimming left V 0 bases short and J 3 bases short, with 9 bases between. CDR3 DNA sequence: TGCGCCAGCAGCTTGGGGGGAGCAAAAGAGACCCAGTACTTC. Amino acid sequence: CASSLGGAKETQYF. Drawing the rest from reference TRBV5-1 and TRBJ2-5, the complete variable domain is KAGVTQTPRYLIKTRGQQVTLSCSPISGHRSVSWYQQTPGQGLQFLFEYFSETQRNKGNFPGRFSGRQFSNSRSEMNVSTLELGDSALYLCASSLGGAKETQYFGPGTRLLVL.

The rearrangement links TRBV2 to TRBJ2-2, with D unclear. The germline V gene has CDR1 SNHLY and CDR2 FYNNEI. This CDR3 is built from 15 residues. Trimming left V 3 bases short and J 0 bases short, with 8 bases between. Written as DNA, the CDR3 is TGTGCCAGCAGTGAGTGGACCGCGAACACCGGGGAGCTGTTTTTT. Amino acids: CASSEWTANTGELFF.

This chain links TRBV19 with TRBJ2-7; D gene ambiguous. Germline V gene lookup returns CDR1 LNHDA and CDR2 SQIVND (reference sequence). The V end lost 3 bases, the J end lost 6 bases, and 12 bases lay between the germline ends. The CDR3 runs 13 residues. CDR3 sequence reads: CASSMAASGEQYF. The CDR3 region has the DNA TGTGCCAGTAGTATGGCGGCCTCGGGCGAGCAGTACTTC.

The chain employs TRBV9 and TRBJ2-5; D unclear. CDR1 is SGDLS, CDR2 YYNGEE, per germline. The CDR3 is made up of 16 amino acids. Deletions cut 0 bases from V and 4 bases from J, with 16 bases between. DNA for the CDR3: TGTGCCAGCAGCGTAGGGGCTCCATGGGGTCCAGAGACCCAGTACTTC. It yields the protein CASSVGAPWGPETQYF.

This chain uses TRBV7-2 with TRBJ2-3; D might be TRBD2 (5 bases). V was clipped by 5 bases and J by 6 bases, with 12 bases between them. CDR1 and CDR2 (germline): SGHTA, FQGNSA. The CDR3 has 13 residues. This chain's CDR3 is CASSPHREDTQYF. The CDR3 DNA follows: TGTGCCAGCAGCCCTCATAGGGAGGATACGCAGTATTTT.

The rearrangement joins TRBV14 to TRBJ1-1, with a weak D call TRBD1 (6 bases). The CDR3 runs to 14 residues. V was trimmed by 4 bases and J by 10 bases, leaving 19 bases between them. Germline CDR1 is SGHDN and CDR2 is FVKESK. CDR3 nucleotides: TGTGCCAGCAGCCTCCGGGACACCGGTGCTCGAGCTTTCTTT. Translating gives CASSLRDTGARAFF.

The chain carries TRBV2 and TRBJ1-5, with D perhaps matching TRBD1 (5 bases). Trimming took 6 bases from V and 0 from J, leaving 12 bases between them. Germline V lookup: CDR1 SNHLY, CDR2 FYNNEI. The CDR3 spans 15 residues. The CDR3: CASSRDGLSNQPQHF. The CDR3 coding sequence is TGTGCCAGCAGCCGGGACGGCCTTAGCAATCAGCCCCAGCATTTT.

The chain uses TRBV27 and TRBJ1-5, with unresolved D. The CDR3 loop spans 14 amino acids. The germline V and J ends were trimmed by 3 bases and 5 bases, with 11 bases remaining between them. Germline CDR1 reads MNHEY; CDR2 reads SMNVEV (reference sequence). This CDR3 reads CASSFGLRDQPQHF. DNA for the CDR3: TGTGCCAGCAGTTTTGGACTACGGGATCAGCCCCAGCATTTT.

The chain recombines TRBV18 with TRBJ2-5; D might be TRBD2 (6 bases). The CDR3 is 14 amino acids. Germline CDR1 and CDR2: KGHSH and LQKENI. Trimming took off 3 bases at V and 5 bases at J, with 13 bases between the two ends. The CDR3 reads CASSPPPGSETQYF. Here the CDR3 DNA reads TGTGCCAGCTCACCCCCCCCCGGGAGTGAGACCCAGTACTTC.

The chain joins TRBV6-5 to TRBJ1-1; unclear D gene. CDR1 is MNHEY and CDR2 is SVGAGI in the germline V gene. V dropped 3 bases and J dropped 0 bases, with 11 bases sitting between them. This CDR3 contains 15 residues. CDR3 amino acids: CASSYAGRVNTEAFF. The CDR3 nucleotides are TGTGCCAGCAGTTATGCAGGTAGGGTGAACACTGAAGCTTTCTTT.

V and J are TRBV13 and TRBJ2-7, with TRBD2 matching over 9 bases. This CDR3 spans 16 amino acids. The V gene's germline CDR1 is PRHDT and CDR2 FYEKMQ (reference sequence). Trimming at V came to 6 bases and at J to 2 bases, leaving 11 bases not matched to a gene. The DNA for the CDR3 is TGTGCCAGCAGGCGGACTAGCGCCCAAGATCCCTACGAGCAGTACTTC. The encoded protein is CASRRTSAQDPYEQYF.

The rearrangement uses TRBV11-3 and TRBJ2-7; TRBD2 aligns across 13 bases. Germline V gene sequence: CDR1 SGHNT, CDR2 YENEEA. This CDR3 contains 13 residues. The J segment lost 7 bases and the V segment lost 5 bases, leaving 2 bases of the junction unmatched. The CDR3 protein is CASSPGLAGEQYF. The CDR3 DNA reads as TGTGCCAGCAGCCCGGGACTAGCGGGAGAGCAGTACTTC.

The rearrangement links TRBV6-4 to TRBJ1-1, with D perhaps TRBD1 (5 bases). In germline, CDR1 is MRHNA, CDR2 SNTAGT. This CDR3 region has 17 residues. V was pared by 4 bases and J by 7 bases, with 25 bases between. This CDR3 reads CASSAKLTLGGRGEAFF. Written as DNA, the CDR3 is TGTGCCAGCAGTGCTAAGCTGACCTTGGGGGGTCGGGGTGAAGCTTTCTTT.

The DNA of the CDR3 is TGCAGCGTTAAGCGGGGAAACACAGATACGCAGTATTTT. Its translation is CSVKRGNTDTQYF. The chain carries TRBV29-1 and TRBJ2-3; 7 bases fit TRBD2. The junction had 4 bases not matched to a gene; V was cut back by 5 bases and J by 2 bases. Germline V CDR1 and CDR2: SQVTM, ANQGSEA. The CDR3 runs to 13 residues.

This clone appeared once. The chain joins TRBV25-1 to TRBJ2-5; D is tentatively TRBD1 or TRBD2 (5 bases each). CDR3 length: 16 residues. Trimming removed 0 bases at V and 1 base at J, with 12 bases between. Germline CDR1 is MGHDK and CDR2 is SYGVNS. CDR3 region: CASSEYNSGLQETQYF. The CDR3 bases are TGTGCCAGCAGTGAATATAATTCGGGGCTCCAAGAGACCCAGTACTTC.

The rearrangement links TRBV6-5 to TRBJ1-5; maybe TRBD1 (6 bases). Germline V gene lookup returns CDR1 MNHEY and CDR2 SVGAGI. V lost 6 bases, J lost 9 bases, and 15 bases lay in between. The CDR3 consists of 13 residues. The CDR3 nucleotides are TGTGCCAGCAGCTTACTACAGGGCGGGCCCCAGCATTTT. Encoded protein: CASSLLQGGPQHF.

J is TRBJ1-4 and V is TRBV5-1; D remains unclear. This CDR3 spans 14 amino acids. The germline V gene has CDR1 SGHRS and CDR2 YFSETQ. The V gene lost 0 bases and the J gene lost 2 bases, with 5 bases spanning the gap. The CDR3 DNA sequence: TGCGCCAGCAGCTTGGGTGTTACTAATGAAAAACTGTTTTTT. Translation gives CASSLGVTNEKLFF.

V gene TRBV29-1 combines with J gene TRBJ2-3; possibly TRBD2 for D (5 bases). This CDR3 comprises 13 residues. The germline V and J ends were trimmed by 5 bases and 1 base, with 10 bases remaining between them. In germline, CDR1 is SQVTM, CDR2 ANQGSEA. The chain's CDR3 is CSVLPGGTDTQYF. The CDR3, as DNA: TGCAGCGTTCTACCCGGGGGCACAGATACGCAGTATTTT.

This chain joins TRBV9 and TRBJ2-2, with 9 bases fitting TRBD1. J lost 9 bases, V lost 0 bases, and 6 bases had no gene match. Germline V CDR1 and CDR2: SGDLS, YYNGEE. The CDR3 spans 15 residues. DNA for the CDR3: TGTGCCAGCAGCGTAGCCACAGGGGGCGTCCGGGAGCTGTTTTTT. Protein product: CASSVATGGVRELFF.

The chain links TRBV5-5 to TRBJ2-7; D is unresolved. CDR1 is SGHKS and CDR2 is YYEKEE in the germline V gene (reference sequence). This CDR3 is built from 17 residues. Trimming stripped 2 bases from V and 2 bases from J, with 20 bases between. In nucleotides, the CDR3 is TGTGCCAGCAGCTTTCGAGAGAAACCCAAGGTCCCCTACGAGCAGTACTTC. It yields the protein CASSFREKPKVPYEQYF.

The chain is built from TRBV27 and TRBJ2-7, with D possibly TRBD2 on 6 matching bases. The CDR3 runs to 18 residues. Germline CDR1 MNHEY, CDR2 SMNVEV (reference sequence). The germline V and J ends were trimmed by 5 bases and 1 base, with 24 bases remaining between them. This CDR3 is CASSPTKLRLGTSYEQYF. The CDR3 nucleotides read TGTGCCAGCAGTCCGACGAAATTAAGACTAGGAACATCCTACGAGCAGTACTTC.

The genes are TRBV4-2 and TRBJ2-7, with 14 positions matching TRBD2. Germline V gene data show CDR1 as LGHNA and CDR2 as YNFKEQ. Losses at the gene ends were 0 bases for V and 4 bases for J; bases not matched to a gene: 5. The CDR3 consists of 17 residues. The CDR3 reads CASSQDLRTSGGYEQYF. CDR3 in DNA: TGTGCCAGCAGCCAAGATCTGCGGACTAGCGGGGGGTACGAGCAGTACTTC.

This rearrangement joins TRBV5-8 to TRBJ2-3, with 14 bases lining up with TRBD2. Germline assignment: CDR1 SGHTS and CDR2 YDEGEE. V gave up 3 bases and J gave up 2 bases; unmatched junction bases: 5. This CDR3 contains 17 residues. CDR3 in amino acids: CASSSGTSGGFTDTQYF. The CDR3 DNA is TGTGCCAGCAGCTCCGGGACTAGCGGGGGCTTCACAGATACGCAGTATTTT.

The chain employs TRBV18 and TRBJ2-2; D may be TRBD2 (5 bases). Germline lookup yields CDR1 KGHSH and CDR2 LQKENI. This CDR3 is 14 amino acids long. V lost 3 bases, J lost 1 base, and 6 bases lay in between. DNA of the CDR3: TGTGCCAGCTCACCTGGAGGGAACACCGGGGAGCTGTTTTTT. Translated, it gives CASSPGGNTGELFF.

The chain is built from TRBV4-3 and TRBJ1-4; possible D gene TRBD1, 5 bases. The CDR3 is 17 amino acids. V was cut by 3 bases and J by 4 bases, with 18 bases left in between. Per germline, CDR1 LGHNA and CDR2 YSLEER. The CDR3 is CASSHLRGRGGNEKLFF. The CDR3 bases are TGCGCCAGCAGCCATCTTAGGGGTCGGGGAGGTAATGAAAAACTGTTTTTT.

The chain combines TRBV7-9 with TRBJ2-1; 7 positions agree with TRBD2. In germline, CDR1 is SEHNR, CDR2 FQNEAQ (reference sequence). The junction had 12 bases not matched to a gene; V was cut back by 0 bases and J by 10 bases. The CDR3 spans 16 residues. CDR3 bases: TGTGCCAGCAGCTTAGCGAGAACGCCTTCCGGGGGGGAGCAGTTCTTC. Protein product: CASSLARTPSGGEQFF.

This clone showed up just once. The chain recombines TRBV7-2 with TRBJ2-1; 13 bases match TRBD2. CDR3 length equals 16 residues. The germline gives CDR1 SGHTA, CDR2 FQGNSA. J lost 6 bases, V lost 5 bases, and 7 bases had no gene match. CDR3 region: CASSPRGLAGVNEQFF. Written as DNA, the CDR3 is TGTGCCAGCAGCCCGCGCGGACTAGCGGGAGTCAATGAGCAGTTCTTC.